Listed below are T cell receptor beta chains from one sample, sequenced in a study of T-cell reconstitution after alpha-beta-depleted transplantation in children. TCRdb reanalysed the PCR reads using MiXCR and keeps one entry per CDR3 protein. Of about 290,000 distinct CDR3 sequences listed, over 9% are singletons. Sample: PBMCs, taken before TCRalphabeta/CD19-depleted stem cell transplant. The receptor set was obtained from a boy in the first two years of life with acute myeloid leukemia, due to receive a stem cell transplant. Each CDR3 is given with its conserved first and last residue. Fields, in order: D gene, CDR3 length, V gene, clone size, J gene, CDR3 protein, CDR3 DNA. A D gene is named only where the DNA matches it firmly. The size field is filled for only some rows; it gives once, few, many or a size class.

TRBD1	13	TRBV29-1	many	TRBJ1-5	CSVVDRGNQPQHF	TGCAGCGTTGTTGACAGGGGCAATCAGCCCCAGCATTTT
.	12	TRBV7-2	many	TRBJ2-2	CASSLAVGELFF	TGTGCCAGCAGCTTAGCGGTCGGGGAGCTGTTTTTT
.	14	TRBV12-3/TRBV12-4	many	TRBJ1-4	CASSFTSTNEKLFF	TGTGCCAGCAGTTTTACATCAACTAATGAAAAACTGTTTTTT
.	15	TRBV7-2	many	TRBJ2-3	CASSFPEGGRDTQYF	TGTGCCAGCAGCTTCCCGGAAGGGGGGAGAGATACGCAGTATTTT
TRBD1	15	TRBV27	many	TRBJ2-5	CASSLAGGAGETQYF	TGTGCCAGCAGTTTAGCAGGGGGCGCCGGGGAGACCCAGTACTTC
.	12	TRBV20-1	many	TRBJ2-1	CMPAQGYNEQFF	TGCATGCCAGCTCAGGGTTACAATGAGCAGTTCTTC
.	18	TRBV5-1	few	TRBJ2-1	CASSYPGSRTLRYNEQFF	TGCGCCAGCAGCTATCCGGGGTCCCGGACTCTTAGGTACAATGAGCAGTTCTTC
TRBD1	15	TRBV10-3	many	TRBJ1-2	CAISQPLGQGLGYTF	TGTGCCATCAGCCAACCTTTAGGACAGGGATTAGGCTACACCTTC
.	13	TRBV12-3/TRBV12-4	many	TRBJ1-1	CASSLSMNTEAFF	TGTGCCAGCAGTTTAAGCATGAACACTGAAGCTTTCTTT
TRBD2	17	TRBV24-1	few	TRBJ2-3	CATSDLGTSGRAQTQYF	TGTGCCACCAGTGATTTGGGGACTAGTGGGAGGGCCCAGACGCAGTATTTT
.	16	TRBV28	few	TRBJ2-5	CASSLPFFQREETQYF	TGTGCCAGCAGTTTACCATTTTTCCAGCGCGAAGAGACCCAGTACTTC
TRBD1	13	TRBV14	many	TRBJ2-5	CASSLTGPETQYF	TGTGCCAGCAGCCTGACAGGGCCAGAGACCCAGTACTTC
TRBD1	14	TRBV7-3	.	TRBJ1-1	CASSWGQASTEAFF	TGTGCCAGCAGCTGGGGACAGGCGTCGACTGAAGCTTTCTTT
.	13	TRBV5-1	many	TRBJ2-1	CASSLTPSNEQFF	TGCGCCAGCAGCTTAACTCCCTCCAATGAGCAGTTCTTC
.	12	TRBV11-2	many	TRBJ2-1	CASSTQGDEQFF	TGTGCCAGCAGCACTCAGGGCGATGAGCAGTTCTTC
.	12	TRBV7-9	many	TRBJ2-7	CASSGRAFEQYF	TGTGCCAGCAGCGGCCGGGCCTTCGAGCAGTACTTC
TRBD2	15	TRBV7-2	.	TRBJ2-7	CASSLVGLAHNEQYF	TGTGCCAGCAGCTTAGTGGGACTAGCTCACAATGAGCAGTACTTC
TRBD2	17	TRBV28	.	TRBJ2-3	CASMSTLAGELTDTQYF	TGTGCCAGCATGTCGACCTTAGCGGGAGAGTTGACAGATACGCAGTATTTT
.	17	TRBV6-5	many	TRBJ1-1	CASSYSMGPGLYTEAFF	TGTGCCAGCAGTTACTCGATGGGGCCGGGTTTGTACACTGAAGCTTTCTTT
.	18	TRBV15	many	TRBJ2-5	CATSRDLDTGSAQETQYF	TGTGCCACCAGCAGAGATCTCGACACGGGTTCGGCACAAGAGACCCAGTACTTC
.	16	TRBV7-3	many	TRBJ2-2	CASSLTVVANTGELFF	TGTGCCAGCAGCTTAACTGTAGTAGCGAACACCGGGGAGCTGTTTTTT
.	13	TRBV20-1	few	TRBJ1-2	CSAQPWGDYGYTF	TGCAGTGCCCAGCCTTGGGGTGACTATGGCTACACCTTC
.	13	TRBV28	many	TRBJ1-2	CASSFTANYGYTF	TGTGCCAGCAGTTTTACAGCTAACTATGGCTACACCTTC
TRBD1	15	TRBV6-5	many	TRBJ1-1	CASSYSNRGLTEAFF	TGTGCCAGCAGTTACTCGAACAGGGGGCTCACTGAAGCTTTCTTT
.	14	TRBV29-1	many	TRBJ2-5	CSVEDWGAKETQYF	TGCAGCGTTGAAGATTGGGGTGCCAAAGAGACCCAGTACTTC
.	15	TRBV7-7	many	TRBJ2-3	CASSFSPGRGDTQYF	TGTGCCAGCAGCTTTTCCCCCGGCCGCGGGGATACGCAGTATTTT
TRBD2	15	TRBV7-9	few	TRBJ2-3	CASSLPAGGTNTQYF	TGTGCCAGCAGCTTACCCGCTGGGGGGACTAATACGCAGTATTTT